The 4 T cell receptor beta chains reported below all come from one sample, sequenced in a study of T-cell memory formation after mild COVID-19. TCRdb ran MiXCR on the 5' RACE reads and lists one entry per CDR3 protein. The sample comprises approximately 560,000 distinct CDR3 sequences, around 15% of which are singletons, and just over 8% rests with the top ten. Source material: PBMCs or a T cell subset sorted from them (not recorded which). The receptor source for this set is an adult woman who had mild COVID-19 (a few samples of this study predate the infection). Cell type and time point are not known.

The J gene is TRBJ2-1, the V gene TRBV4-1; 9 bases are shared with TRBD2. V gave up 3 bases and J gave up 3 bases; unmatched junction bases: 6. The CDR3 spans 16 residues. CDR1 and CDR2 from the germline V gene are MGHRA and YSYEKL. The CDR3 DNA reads TGCGCCAGCAGCCAGTCCGGGACTAGCAGCTACAATGAGCAGTTCTTC. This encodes CASSQSGTSSYNEQFF.

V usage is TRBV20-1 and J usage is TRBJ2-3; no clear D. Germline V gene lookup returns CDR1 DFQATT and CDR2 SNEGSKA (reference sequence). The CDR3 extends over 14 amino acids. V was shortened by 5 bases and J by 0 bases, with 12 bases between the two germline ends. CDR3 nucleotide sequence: TGCAGTGCTTTGGCCGAACCTAGCACAGATACGCAGTATTTT. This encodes CSALAEPSTDTQYF.

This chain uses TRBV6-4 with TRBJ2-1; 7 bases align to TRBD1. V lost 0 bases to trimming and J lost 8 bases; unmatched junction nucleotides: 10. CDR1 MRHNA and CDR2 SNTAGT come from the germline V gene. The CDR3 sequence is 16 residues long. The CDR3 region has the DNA TGTGCCAGCAGTGACTCGTACAGGGGTAGGTCGGATGAGCAGTTCTTC. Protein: CASSDSYRGRSDEQFF.

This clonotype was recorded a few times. The CDR3 loop reads CASSLEVWGQGSYEQYF. DNA of the CDR3: TGTGCCAGCAGCTTAGAAGTCTGGGGACAGGGGTCCTACGAGCAGTACTTC. The J gene is TRBJ2-7, the V gene TRBV13; 10 positions match TRBD1. The germline CDR1 and CDR2 sequences are PRHDT and FYEKMQ (reference sequence). Trimming at V came to 1 base and at J to 1 base, leaving 7 bases not matched to a gene. CDR3 length equals 17 residues. The full variable domain, its missing parts supplied by reference TRBV13 and TRBJ2-7, is AAGVIQSPRHLIKEKRETATLKCYPIPRHDTVYWYQQGPGQDPQFLISFYEKMQSDKGSIPDRFSAQQFSDYHSELNMSSLELGDSALYFCASSLEVWGQGSYEQYFGPGTRLTVT.